A selection of T cell receptor beta chains follows, all from one sample in a study of cytomegalovirus exposure and HLA in healthy donors. TCRdb's copy holds only in-frame clones and misses some; the assay was immunoSEQ multiplex PCR. There are around 84,000 clones in the sample; less than 80% occur only once, and around 15% lies in the top ten. Sequenced: PBMCs. Receptors were obtained from a human donor in good health. Both conserved end residues are part of each CDR3. The D gene is left open where the match is weak. Part of the rows lack a size; the others show once, few, many or a class for expanded clones.

>.|.|TRBV7-6|14|TRBJ1-1
CASSLRDKNTEAFF
TGTGCCAGCAGCCTACGGGATAAGAACACTGAAGCTTTCTTT
>.|TRBD1|TRBV2|14|TRBJ2-3
CASVGQGAGSTQYF
TGTGCCAGCGTGGGGCAGGGGGCAGGTTCGACGCAGTATTTT
>.|.|TRBV4-1|15|TRBJ2-7
CASSLSTSSSYEQYF
TGCGCCAGCAGCCTGAGCACTAGCAGCTCCTACGAGCAGTACTTC
>.|TRBD2|TRBV6-5|14|TRBJ2-7
CASSCSMGGIEQYF
TGTGCCAGCAGTTGCTCGATGGGGGGGATTGAGCAGTACTTC
>.|.|TRBV7-2|13|TRBJ1-5
CASRGQILQPQHF
TGTGCCAGCCGAGGACAGATACTCCAGCCCCAGCATTTT
>few|.|TRBV5-6|15|TRBJ1-4
CASSPGGATNEKLFF
TGTGCCAGCAGCCCGGGAGGGGCAACTAATGAAAAACTGTTTTTT
>once|TRBD2|TRBV6-5|15|TRBJ2-3
CASSSGGAGEDTQYF
TGTGCCAGCAGTAGCGGGGGGGCAGGTGAGGATACGCAGTATTTT
>.|TRBD1|TRBV9|16|TRBJ2-3
CASSTRQGVSTDTQYF
TGTGCCAGCAGCACCCGACAGGGGGTTAGTACAGATACGCAGTATTTT
>few|.|TRBV19|17|TRBJ1-5
CASSIGQGRLSNQPQHF
TGTGCCAGTAGTATAGGTCAGGGAAGACTTAGCAATCAGCCCCAGCATTTT
>.|.|TRBV6-1|15|TRBJ2-3
CASSPFGGTPDTQYF
TGTGCCAGCAGCCCCTTCGGAGGGACCCCAGATACGCAGTATTTT
>few|.|TRBV4-2|14|TRBJ1-2
CASNQAGGAGGYTF
TGTGCCAGCAACCAAGCGGGGGGCGCGGGAGGCTACACCTTC
>.|TRBD1|TRBV15|14|TRBJ1-2
CATSSGDRAWGYTF
TGTGCCACCAGCAGCGGTGACAGGGCATGGGGCTACACCTTC
>few|TRBD1|TRBV7-9|16|TRBJ2-5
CASSTSDRGSQETQYF
TGTGCCAGCAGCACCTCGGACAGGGGCAGCCAAGAGACCCAGTACTTC
>.|.|TRBV28|12|TRBJ1-3
CASSTSGNTIYF
TGTGCCAGCAGCACTTCAGGAAACACCATATATTTT
>.|TRBD2|TRBV7-8|17|TRBJ2-5
CASSLARLAGGQETQYF
TGTGCCAGCAGCTTAGCGCGCCTAGCGGGGGGGCAAGAGACCCAGTACTTC
>.|.|TRBV21-1|14|TRBJ1-1
CASSKDIVNTEAFF
TGTGCCAGCAGCAAAGATATCGTGAACACTGAAGCTTTCTTT
>few|.|TRBV6-1|14|TRBJ2-3
CASSQGEGADTQYF
TGTGCCAGCAGCCAAGGGGAAGGCGCAGATACGCAGTATTTT
>few|.|TRBV5-1|14|TRBJ1-1
CASSFTGKGTEAFF
TGCGCCAGCAGCTTCACAGGGAAAGGAACTGAAGCTTTCTTT
>.|TRBD2|TRBV10-3|14|TRBJ2-5
CAIALAGRGETQYF
TGTGCCATCGCCCTAGCGGGGCGAGGGGAGACCCAGTACTTC
>few|TRBD2|TRBV10-3|17|TRBJ2-1
CAISESQASGDDNEQFF
TGTGCCATCAGTGAATCACAGGCTAGCGGGGATGACAATGAGCAGTTCTTC
>.|.|TRBV2|16|TRBJ1-6
CASSPHPQGTYSPLHF
TGTGCCAGCAGCCCTCATCCCCAGGGGACCTATTCACCCCTCCACTTT
>few|.|TRBV25-1|15|TRBJ1-6
CASSEYTGLNSPLHF
TGTGCCAGCAGTGAATATACAGGGCTAAATTCACCCCTCCACTTT
>.|.|TRBV19|12|TRBJ2-7
CASSSTDYEQYF
TGTGCCAGTAGTAGCACAGACTACGAGCAGTACTTC
>.|TRBD2|TRBV7-9|19|TRBJ2-1
CASSPTGTSGLSSYNEQFF
TGTGCCAGCAGCCCTACCGGGACTAGCGGTCTCAGCTCCTACAATGAGCAGTTCTTC
>.|TRBD1|TRBV4-2|19|TRBJ1-3
CASSPRNQGASRNGNTIYF
TGTGCCAGCAGCCCGCGCAACCAGGGGGCGTCCCGAAATGGAAACACCATATATTTT
>.|TRBD1|TRBV5-1|14|TRBJ2-7
CASSRQDRAREQYF
TGCGCCAGCAGCCGTCAGGACAGGGCAAGGGAGCAGTACTTC
>.|TRBD1|TRBV25-1|14|TRBJ1-1
CASSERDRVGEAFF
TGTGCCAGCAGTGAAAGGGACAGGGTTGGTGAAGCTTTCTTT
>.|.|TRBV27|14|TRBJ2-1
CASSFPGTNNEQFF
TGTGCCAGCAGTTTTCCCGGGACAAACAATGAGCAGTTCTTC
>.|TRBD1|TRBV6-1|13|TRBJ1-2
CASTRDRVDGCTF
TGTGCCAGCACCCGGGACAGGGTGGATGGCTGCACCTTC
>once|.|TRBV4-1|15|TRBJ2-7
CASSQDPGRAYEQYF
TGCGCCAGCAGCCAAGATCCTGGGAGAGCCTACGAGCAGTACTTC
>.|TRBD1|TRBV7-6|12|TRBJ1-1
CAIGAGGTEAFF
TGTGCCATCGGGGCAGGGGGTACTGAAGCTTTCTTT
>once|TRBD2|TRBV7-8|18|TRBJ2-3
CASSFDHRASGGKDTQYF
TGTGCCAGCAGCTTCGACCATCGGGCTAGCGGGGGGAAGGATACGCAGTATTTT
>.|.|TRBV6-5|16|TRBJ1-2
CASSWPPLAGDYGYTF
TGTGCCAGCAGTTGGCCCCCCCTCGCTGGAGACTATGGCTACACCTTC
>.|.|TRBV30|14|TRBJ1-5
CAWSVRGPTYPQHF
TGTGCCTGGAGTGTAAGGGGCCCAACTTATCCCCAGCATTTT
>.|.|TRBV7-7|13|TRBJ2-1
CASSLGLYNEQFF
TGTGCCAGCAGCTTAGGGCTTTACAATGAGCAGTTCTTC
>.|TRBD1|TRBV19|15|TRBJ1-1
CASSLGQGGDTEAFF
TGTGCCAGTAGTCTCGGACAGGGGGGAGACACTGAAGCTTTCTTT
>.|.|TRBV5-1|14|TRBJ1-5
CASRKQGLVDTQHF
TGCGCCAGCAGGAAACAGGGCTTGGTAGATACGCAGCATTTT
>.|.|TRBV9|16|TRBJ2-2
CASSVAGGSGTGELFF
TGTGCCAGCAGCGTAGCGGGGGGCTCCGGCACCGGGGAGCTGTTTTTT
>.|TRBD1|TRBV7-2|14|TRBJ1-1
CASRDRGRRTEAFF
TGTGCCAGCCGGGACAGGGGGCGTCGCACTGAAGCTTTCTTT
>.|TRBD2|TRBV2|15|TRBJ2-5
CASRPGLAVQETQYF
TGTGCCAGCCGACCGGGACTAGCGGTTCAAGAGACCCAGTACTTC
>.|.|TRBV18|14|TRBJ2-1
CASSPPVSYNEQFF
TGTGCCAGCTCACCTCCGGTTTCCTACAATGAGCAGTTCTTC
>.|.|TRBV11-2|18|TRBJ1-6
CASSPPFPGGSYNSPLHF
TGTGCCAGCAGCCCACCCTTCCCGGGTGGCTCCTATAATTCACCCCTCCACTTT
>few|TRBD2|TRBV11-3|13|TRBJ2-5
CASSLSGGKTQYF
TGTGCCAGCAGCTTAAGCGGGGGGAAGACCCAGTACTTC
>.|.|TRBV10-2|11|TRBJ2-7
CASSSSYEQYF
TGCGCCAGCAGCTCCTCCTACGAGCAGTACTTC
>.|.|TRBV7-9|17|TRBJ1-6
CASSLGRGREGHSPLHF
TGTGCCAGCAGCTTGGGGAGGGGCAGGGAGGGTCATTCACCCCTCCACTTT
>.|.|TRBV5-1|13|TRBJ2-1
CASTTGNYNEQFF
TGCGCCAGCACCACAGGGAACTACAATGAGCAGTTCTTC
>.|.|TRBV4-3|15|TRBJ1-5
CASSQVAGVNQPQHF
TGCGCCAGCAGCCAAGTCGCAGGGGTTAATCAGCCCCAGCATTTT
>.|TRBD1|TRBV28|15|TRBJ1-1
CASSPIQGANTEAFF
TGTGCCAGCAGTCCCATACAGGGGGCTAATACTGAAGCTTTCTTT
>.|.|TRBV25-1|13|TRBJ2-2
CASSIGLTGELFF
TGTGCCAGCAGTATTGGGCTTACCGGGGAGCTGTTTTTT
>.|.|TRBV7-9|10|TRBJ2-1
CSSRGNEQFF
TGTTCCTCCAGGGGAAATGAGCAGTTCTTC
>.|.|TRBV30|14|TRBJ2-2
CAWSVVGRTGELFF
TGTGCCTGGAGTGTAGTAGGGAGGACCGGGGAGCTGTTTTTT
>once|TRBD2|TRBV6-5|15|TRBJ2-5
CATKTSGGDQETQYF
TGTGCCACCAAGACTAGCGGGGGGGACCAAGAGACCCAGTACTTC
>.|.|TRBV15|14|TRBJ1-1
CATSNSGRGTEAFF
TGTGCCACCAGCAATTCAGGTCGGGGCACTGAAGCTTTCTTT
>.|.|TRBV5-1|14|TRBJ2-7
CASSLGGGSYEQYF
TGCGCCAGCAGCTTGGGGGGAGGCAGCTACGAGCAGTACTTC
>.|TRBD1|TRBV18|15|TRBJ2-5
CASSLGTGGSETQYF
TGTGCCAGCTCATTGGGGACAGGGGGCTCGGAGACCCAGTACTTC